The 31 T cell receptor beta chains below were found in one sample sequenced in a study of T cell responses to AZD1222 COVID-19 vaccine. The assay was immunoSEQ multiplex PCR, and TCRdb's table has in-frame clones only and misses some. The table lists 130,000 to 150,000 clones, 70% to 90% of them singletons, with about 14% in the top ten. Material: peripheral blood, obtained on day 0 of AZD1222 vaccination. Source of these receptors: an adult in good health.

Concerning this clone: One junction end disagrees with the germline gene, perhaps due to a read error. The chain combines TRBV19 with TRBJ1-2; D perhaps matches TRBD1 (5 bases). The CDR3 covers 14 residues. Germline V gene sequence: CDR1 LNHDA, CDR2 SQIVND (reference sequence). The CDR3 loop reads CASSLETELYGYTF. In DNA, the CDR3 is TGTGCCAGTAGTCTAGAGACAGAGTTATATGGCTACACCTTC. The whole variable domain, remainder taken from reference TRBV19 and TRBJ1-2, is DGGITQSPKYLFRKEGQNVTLSCEQNLNHDAMYWYRQDPGQGLRLIYYSQIVNDFQKGDIAEGYSVSREKKESFPLTVTSAQKNPTAFYLCASSLETELYGYTFGSGTRLTVV.

This chain links TRBV27 with TRBJ2-3, with 7 bases that match TRBD2. CDR3 length equals 13 residues. Germline assignment: CDR1 MNHEY and CDR2 SMNVEV (reference sequence). Trimming at V came to 3 bases and at J to 4 bases, leaving 1 base not matched to a gene. The CDR3 here is CASSLAGADTQYF. The CDR3, as DNA: TGTGCCAGCAGTTTGGCGGGGGCAGATACGCAGTATTTT.

This sequence joins TRBV7-6 and TRBJ2-7; the match to TRBD1 covers 11 bases. The trim removed 3 bases at V and 4 bases at J, leaving 11 bases unmatched. This CDR3 region has 17 residues. Looked up from germline, CDR1 is SGHVS and CDR2 is FNYEAQ. The CDR3 DNA follows: TGTGCCAGCAGCTTGCCGCCCCGGGACAGGGGGATATACGAGCAGTACTTC. Encoded protein: CASSLPPRDRGIYEQYF.

V usage is TRBV7-2 and J usage is TRBJ1-5; D gene unclear. Between the trimmed V and J ends, which lost 1 base and 3 bases, there was a span of 7 bases. The CDR3 is made up of 14 amino acids. Germline V gives CDR1 SGHTA, CDR2 FQGNSA. CDR3 region: CASSLGINNQPQHF. CDR3 coding DNA: TGTGCCAGCAGCTTAGGGATCAACAATCAGCCCCAGCATTTT.

V is TRBV19 and J is TRBJ2-7, with D tentatively TRBD1 or TRBD2 (5 bases each). In germline, CDR1 is LNHDA, CDR2 SQIVND (reference sequence). V gave up 6 bases and J gave up 2 bases, with 17 bases separating them. The CDR3 has 15 residues. Written as DNA, the CDR3 is TGTGCCAGTAGGCCGGTCGGGACGGGTACCTACGAGCAGTACTTC. The encoded protein is CASRPVGTGTYEQYF. Full variable domain (outside the CDR3, taken from reference TRBV19 and TRBJ2-7): DGGITQSPKYLFRKEGQNVTLSCEQNLNHDAMYWYRQDPGQGLRLIYYSQIVNDFQKGDIAEGYSVSREKKESFPLTVTSAQKNPTAFYLCASRPVGTGTYEQYFGPGTRLTVT.

Remarks on this clone: This specimen includes other DNA sequences encoding the same CDR3. CDR3 region: CASSPGQGNTIYF. CDR3 coding DNA: TGTGCCAGCTCACCGGGACAGGGAAACACCATATATTTT. The gene calls are TRBV18 and TRBJ1-3, with 7 bases that match TRBD1. V gave up 3 bases and J gave up 4 bases; unmatched junction bases: 0. Germline V gene lookup returns CDR1 KGHSH and CDR2 LQKENI. The CDR3 is 13 amino acids.

This rearrangement joins TRBV7-8 to TRBJ2-7; D uncertain. The CDR3 runs 12 residues. Trimming shortened V by 5 bases and J by 7 bases, and 12 bases separated the two germline ends. The germline CDR1 and CDR2 sequences are SGHVS and FQNEAQ. Here the CDR3 DNA reads TGTGCCAGCAGCCCTTCCCTATCTGAGCAGTACTTC. Translated, it gives CASSPSLSEQYF.

The chain carries TRBV6-5 and TRBJ1-5; D might be TRBD1 (6 bases). Trimming took off 8 bases at V and 0 bases at J, with 8 bases between the two ends. This CDR3 is built from 13 residues. Germline assignment: CDR1 MNHEY and CDR2 SVGAGI. The CDR3: CASGTNSNQPQHF. CDR3 nucleotides: TGTGCCAGCGGGACAAATAGCAATCAGCCCCAGCATTTT.

The chain carries TRBV30 and TRBJ1-4; D call uncertain. CDR1 is GTSNPN and CDR2 is SVGIG in the germline V gene (reference sequence). CDR3 length equals 14 residues. Deletions cut 2 bases from V and 5 bases from J, with 12 bases between. CDR3 in amino acids: CAWSKATRNEKLFF. The CDR3 region has the DNA TGTGCCTGGAGTAAAGCTACCCGAAATGAAAAACTGTTTTTT.

This clone was detected a few times. The chain has TRBV15 and TRBJ1-3, with 8 bases that match TRBD1. After removal of 5 bases from V and 4 bases from J, the junction contained 10 bases not matched to a gene. The CDR3 is 16 residues long. The germline gives CDR1 LNHNV, CDR2 YYDKDF (reference sequence). The CDR3 bases are TGTGCCACCAGCCGCGGGACAGGTTCGTTAGGAAACACCATATATTTT. Translation gives CATSRGTGSLGNTIYF.

This clone came up once. The rearrangement joins TRBV19 to TRBJ1-1; the D is unclear. CDR1 is LNHDA, CDR2 SQIVND, per germline (reference sequence). The CDR3 has 15 amino acids. Trimming took 3 bases from V and 1 from J, leaving 12 bases between them. In DNA, the CDR3 is TGTGCCAGTAGTATGGCAGAGAGGGCGAACACTGAAGCTTTCTTT. Translation: CASSMAERANTEAFF.

The V gene is TRBV2, the J gene TRBJ1-4; no firm D call. Between the trimmed V and J ends, which lost 2 bases and 7 bases, there was a span of 14 bases. CDR3 size: 15 residues. Germline assignment: CDR1 SNHLY and CDR2 FYNNEI. CDR3 nucleotide sequence: TGTGCCAGCAGTGAACAGGCACCGGGAATTGAAAAACTGTTTTTT. It yields the protein CASSEQAPGIEKLFF.

This chain uses TRBV6-5 with TRBJ1-2; D unresolved. V was shortened by 7 bases and J by 2 bases, with 17 bases between the two germline ends. The CDR3 extends over 15 amino acids. Looked up from germline, CDR1 is MNHEY and CDR2 is SVGAGI. The CDR3 DNA sequence: TGTGCCAGCACAAACCCCCGGACGGCAAACTATGGCTACACCTTC. Its translation is CASTNPRTANYGYTF.

The rearrangement uses TRBV3-1 (or the pseudogene TRBV3-2) and TRBJ1-6, with TRBD1 matching 7 bases. CDR1 LGHDT and CDR2 YNNKEL come from the germline V gene (reference sequence). The CDR3 length is 15 residues. With 4 bases clipped from V and 7 bases from J, the junction kept 7 bases outside the gene matches. The CDR3 loop reads CASSPRDRPNSPLHF. The CDR3, as DNA: TGTGCCAGCAGCCCACGGGACAGACCGAATTCACCCCTCCACTTT.

This clone was seen only a few times. The genes are TRBV5-1 and TRBJ1-1; no definite D call. This CDR3 spans 14 amino acids. In germline, CDR1 is SGHRS, CDR2 YFSETQ. Trimming cost V 4 bases and J 0 bases, with 10 bases left between them. CDR3 region: CASSPPPVNTEAFF. DNA for the CDR3: TGCGCCAGCAGCCCCCCTCCAGTGAACACTGAAGCTTTCTTT.

The chain recombines TRBV3-1 (or the pseudogene TRBV3-2) with TRBJ1-5; D unresolved. Trimming left V 1 base short and J 4 bases short, with 8 bases between. The germline V gene encodes CDR1 LGHDT and CDR2 YNNKEL (reference sequence). This CDR3 comprises 14 residues. The CDR3 protein is CASSQGGPNQPQHF. CDR3 nucleotide sequence: TGTGCCAGCAGCCAAGGAGGGCCTAATCAGCCCCAGCATTTT.

The genes are TRBV6-5 and TRBJ1-2, with D uncertain. Germline CDR1 reads MNHEY; CDR2 reads SVGAGI. V lost 2 bases and J 8 bases, leaving 15 bases between the germline ends. This CDR3 spans 14 amino acids. The DNA of the CDR3 is TGTGCCAGCAGTTACCTTCGAGGGTCTTTGGGCTACACCTTC. Translating gives CASSYLRGSLGYTF.

The chain links TRBV18 to TRBJ2-7; 10 bases map to TRBD1. J was trimmed by 0 bases and V by 6 bases; bases with no gene match: 5. This CDR3 has 15 amino acids. Germline V gives CDR1 KGHSH, CDR2 LQKENI. The CDR3 spells CASSGQGLSSYEQYF. The CDR3 DNA follows: TGTGCCAGCTCGGGACAGGGGCTAAGCTCCTACGAGCAGTACTTC. The full variable domain, rest sourced from reference TRBV18 and TRBJ2-7, is NAGVMQNPRHLVRRRGQEARLRCSPMKGHSHVYWYRQLPEEGLKFMVYLQKENIIDESGMPKERFSAEFPKEGPSILRIQQVVRGDSAAYFCASSGQGLSSYEQYFGPGTRLTVT.

V gene TRBV2 combines with J gene TRBJ1-3, with D perhaps TRBD1 (6 bases). The germline CDR1 and CDR2 sequences are SNHLY and FYNNEI. The CDR3 is made up of 13 amino acids. The germline V and J ends were trimmed by 9 bases and 0 bases, with 9 bases remaining between them. CDR3 in amino acids: CARQGSSGNTIYF. Here the CDR3 DNA reads TGTGCCAGACAGGGCTCCTCTGGAAACACCATATATTTT.

The chain links TRBV6-5 to TRBJ1-5; 7 bases are shared with TRBD1. The CDR3 loop spans 13 amino acids. From germline, CDR1 is MNHEY and CDR2 SVGAGI. The junction had 4 bases not matched to a gene; V was cut back by 6 bases and J by 5 bases. The CDR3 here is CASRPGQHQPQHF. The DNA of the CDR3 is TGTGCCAGCAGGCCGGGACAGCATCAGCCCCAGCATTTT.

The table lists this clone with a few counts. The chain combines TRBV2 with TRBJ1-1; 7 nucleotides agree with TRBD1. CDR3 length equals 15 residues. CDR1 is SNHLY, CDR2 FYNNEI, per germline. Unmatched junction bases numbered 11, after V lost 6 bases and J lost 4 bases. The CDR3 nucleotides are TGTGCCAGCAGGCGGGGACTGACAGGGATCACTGAAGCTTTCTTT. Protein sequence: CASRRGLTGITEAFF.

The V and J genes are TRBV28 and TRBJ1-2; D possibly corresponds to TRBD1 (5 bases). This CDR3 is built from 12 residues. Trimming left V 2 bases short and J 8 bases short, with 9 bases between. Germline V gives CDR1 MDHEN, CDR2 SYDVKM. CDR3 nucleotide sequence: TGTGCCAGCAGTTTACCCAGGGTAGGCTACACCTTC. Residues: CASSLPRVGYTF.

The genes are TRBV19 and TRBJ1-4, with D uncertain. From germline, CDR1 is LNHDA and CDR2 SQIVND (reference sequence). This CDR3 region has 15 residues. V was trimmed by 9 bases and J by 0 bases, leaving 14 bases between them. The CDR3 spells CASIMKDATNEKLFF. The DNA of the CDR3 is TGTGCCAGCATTATGAAGGATGCAACTAATGAAAAACTGTTTTTT.

The rearrangement links TRBV11-2 to TRBJ1-5; TRBD1 might be the D (5 bases). Trimming left V 1 base short and J 5 bases short, with 9 bases between. Germline V gene sequence: CDR1 SGHAT, CDR2 FQNNGV. This CDR3 comprises 14 residues. The chain's CDR3 is CASSLGRGDQPQHF. The CDR3 DNA reads as TGTGCCAGCAGCTTAGGGCGGGGGGATCAGCCCCAGCATTTT.

This chain links TRBV5-1 with TRBJ2-5; 9 bases agree with TRBD2. J gave up 5 bases and V 0 bases, and 5 bases lay outside the gene matches. Germline CDR1 SGHRS, CDR2 YFSETQ. This CDR3 comprises 15 residues. CDR3 protein: CASSLGLAGVETQYF. In DNA, the CDR3 is TGCGCCAGCAGCTTGGGATTAGCGGGGGTGGAGACCCAGTACTTC.

The chain uses TRBV27 and TRBJ2-1; 15 nucleotides line up with TRBD2. Germline V gene data show CDR1 as MNHEY and CDR2 as SMNVEV (reference sequence). V dropped 5 bases and J dropped 4; count of bases not matched to a gene: 12. There are 19 residues in the CDR3. The CDR3 nucleotides read TGTGCCAGCAGTCCTTGGACTAGCGGGGGGGCCTCAGGTTACAATGAGCAGTTCTTC. Its translation: CASSPWTSGGASGYNEQFF.

The rearrangement links TRBV7-2 to TRBJ1-6; D is perhaps TRBD1 (5 bases). Trimming stripped 4 bases from V and 4 bases from J, with 20 bases between. The V gene's germline CDR1 is SGHTA and CDR2 FQGNSA. This CDR3 region has 18 residues. CDR3 coding DNA: TGTGCCAGCAGCTCCTCCCCCAACCGCGACAGTTATAATTCACCCCTCCACTTT. Translation: CASSSSPNRDSYNSPLHF. Filled out from reference TRBV7-2 and TRBJ1-6, the complete variable domain reads GAGVSQSPSNKVTEKGKDVELRCDPISGHTALYWYRQSLGQGLEFLIYFQGNSAPDKSGLPSDRFSAERTGGSVSTLTIQRTQQEDSAVYLCASSSSPNRDSYNSPLHFGNGTRLTVT.

The chain employs TRBV7-9 and TRBJ1-2; no clear D gene. V lost 1 base and J lost 8, with 8 bases in between. Germline V gene lookup returns CDR1 SEHNR and CDR2 FQNEAQ (reference sequence). The length of the CDR3 is 12 residues. The CDR3 here is CASSLETRGYTF. The DNA for the CDR3 is TGTGCCAGCAGCTTAGAAACGAGGGGCTACACCTTC.

The V gene is TRBV9, the J gene TRBJ2-7; TRBD2 matches at 9 bases. V shed 2 bases, J shed 8 bases, and the junction held 8 bases outside the gene matches. The CDR3 is 14 residues long. The germline V gene encodes CDR1 SGDLS and CDR2 YYNGEE. The CDR3 DNA reads as TGTGCCAGCAGCGTCAGCGGGGGGTCTACGCAGCAGTACTTC. As protein: CASSVSGGSTQQYF.

The CDR3 bases are TGTGCCACCCGTGCCGACATGGGGGGCTACACCTTC. Translated: CATRADMGGYTF. This sequence joins TRBV24-1 and TRBJ1-2; D uncertain. The CDR3 is 12 residues long. CDR1 KGHDR and CDR2 SFDVKD come from the germline V gene. Trimming took off 9 bases at V and 8 bases at J, with 15 bases between the two ends.

This sequence joins TRBV7-9 and TRBJ2-3; the D is unclear. The CDR3 extends over 15 amino acids. The germline V gene encodes CDR1 SEHNR and CDR2 FQNEAQ (reference sequence). Trimming cost V 1 base and J 3 bases, with 11 bases left between them. DNA for the CDR3: TGTGCCAGCAGCTTAGGAGGTGGACGGACAGATACGCAGTATTTT. It codes for CASSLGGGRTDTQYF.